These 5 T cell receptor beta chains were all obtained from the same sample, sequenced in a study of T cell responses to AZD1222 COVID-19 vaccine. Produced via immunoSEQ multiplex PCR; TCRdb's table is partial and in-frame only. This repertoire shows about 94,000 clones, 70% to 90% found once; its top ten account for 13%. The sample here was peripheral blood, taken on day 0 of AZD1222 vaccination. These receptors all come from an adult in good health.

This chain connects TRBV7-3 to TRBJ2-3; no clear D gene. From germline, CDR1 is SGHTA and CDR2 FQGTGA. The CDR3 loop spans 13 amino acids. The germline V and J ends were trimmed by 2 bases and 4 bases, with 7 bases remaining between them. The CDR3 nucleotides are TGTGCCAGCAGCTTAGTTAGTGCAGATACGCAGTATTTT. Translating it yields CASSLVSADTQYF.

This clone has only one observation. This chain links TRBV3-1 (or the pseudogene TRBV3-2) with TRBJ1-2; 9 bases are shared with TRBD1. The length of the CDR3 is 15 residues. Germline-derived CDR1 and CDR2 are LGHDT and YNNKEL (reference sequence). V lost 1 base and J lost 5; bases outside the gene matches: 5. This CDR3 reads CASSQGPTGGYGYTF. CDR3 in DNA: TGTGCCAGCAGCCAAGGGCCGACAGGGGGGTATGGCTACACCTTC.

This chain uses TRBV7-3 with TRBJ1-1; D is perhaps TRBD1 (5 bases). Trimming cost V 4 bases and J 1 base, with 7 bases left between them. Germline V CDR1 and CDR2: SGHTA, FQGTGA. CDR3 length equals 13 residues. The CDR3 is CASSSTGNTEAFF. The CDR3 DNA sequence: TGTGCCAGCAGCTCAACAGGGAACACTGAAGCTTTCTTT.

A single count supports this clone. The V gene is TRBV29-1, the J gene TRBJ1-2; D call uncertain. Germline V gives CDR1 SQVTM, CDR2 ANQGSEA. Trimming took off 5 bases at V and 6 bases at J, with 7 bases between the two ends. This CDR3 region has 10 residues. This chain's CDR3 is CSVYRNGYTF. The CDR3, as DNA: TGCAGCGTTTATCGGAATGGCTACACCTTC.

This chain connects TRBV19 to TRBJ1-5, with 12 bases lining up with TRBD1. The CDR3 is 17 amino acids. Germline-derived CDR1 and CDR2 are LNHDA and SQIVND (reference sequence). V shed 4 bases and J 6 bases; nucleotides not matched to a gene: 10. CDR3 protein: CASSTPSGTGGSQPQHF. The CDR3 DNA follows: TGTGCCAGTAGTACCCCCTCCGGGACAGGGGGCAGTCAGCCCCAGCATTTT.